This TCR beta chain was identified in a study of metastatic and nonmetastatic thyroid tumors. Overall study context: Across peripheral blood and tumor or nodule tissue samples taken from malignant and benign thyroid patients, the repertoires were compared with one another.

Findings and limits, study-wide: Reports indicated that malignant thyroid tumors showed significantly higher TCR beta diversity than benign nodules did, in blood and tumor.

Original analysis: Building a distant-metastasis classifier for papillary thyroid cancer drew on CDR3 differences across clinicopathological groups. TCRdb re-clonotyped the PCR reads via MiXCR. For this entry, the V and J calls and clone size follow TCRdb and not the study's own pipeline. The sample lists 7,000 to 9,500 clones; under 25% were seen once. V was clipped by 8 bases and J by 5 bases; unmatched bases: 5. CDR3 size: 12 residues. The germline CDR1 and CDR2 sequences are MDHEN and SYDVKM. This clone is judged medium-sized. Its antigen is still unknown. Every patient underwent thyroid surgery untreated.

The V and J genes are TRBV28 and TRBJ2-7; 8 bases map to TRBD2. What was sequenced was tumor tissue. The receptor comes from a female donor with papillary thyroid cancer or a benign thyroid nodule (not recorded which). Some clones in this sample may be carry-over from other donors' samples. In DNA form, the CDR3 reads TGTGCCAGCGGGCCGGGGGGGGACGAGCAGTACTTC. Translated, it gives CASGPGGDEQYF.